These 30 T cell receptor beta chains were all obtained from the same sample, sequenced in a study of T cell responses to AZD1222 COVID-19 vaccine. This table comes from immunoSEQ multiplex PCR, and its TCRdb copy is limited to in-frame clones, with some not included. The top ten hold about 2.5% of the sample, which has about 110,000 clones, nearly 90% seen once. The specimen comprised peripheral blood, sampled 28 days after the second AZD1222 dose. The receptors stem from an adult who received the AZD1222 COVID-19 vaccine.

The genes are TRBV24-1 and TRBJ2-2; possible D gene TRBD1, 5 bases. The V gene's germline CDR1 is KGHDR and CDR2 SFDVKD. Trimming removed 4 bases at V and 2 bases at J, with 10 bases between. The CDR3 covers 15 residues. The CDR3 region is CATSDLQGNTGELFF. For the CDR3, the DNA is TGTGCCACCAGTGACCTTCAGGGTAACACCGGGGAGCTGTTTTTT.

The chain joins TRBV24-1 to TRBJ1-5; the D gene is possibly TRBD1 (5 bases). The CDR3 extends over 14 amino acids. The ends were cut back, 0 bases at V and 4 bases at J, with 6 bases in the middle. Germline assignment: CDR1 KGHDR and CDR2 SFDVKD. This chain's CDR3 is CATSDLSGNQPQHF. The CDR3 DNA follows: TGTGCCACCAGTGATTTGTCAGGGAATCAGCCCCAGCATTTT.

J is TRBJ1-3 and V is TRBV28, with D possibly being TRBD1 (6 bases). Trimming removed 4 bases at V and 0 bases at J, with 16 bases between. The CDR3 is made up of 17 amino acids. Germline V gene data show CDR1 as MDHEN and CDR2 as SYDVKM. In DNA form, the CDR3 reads TGTGCCAGCAGTTCTACCGGACAGTGGGGCTCTGGAAACACCATATATTTT. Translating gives CASSSTGQWGSGNTIYF.

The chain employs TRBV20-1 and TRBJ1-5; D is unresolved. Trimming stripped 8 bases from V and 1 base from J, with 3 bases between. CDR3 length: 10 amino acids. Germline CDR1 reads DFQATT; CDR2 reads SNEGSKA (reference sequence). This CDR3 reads CSISNQPQHF. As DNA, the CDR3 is TGCAGTATAAGCAATCAGCCCCAGCATTTT.

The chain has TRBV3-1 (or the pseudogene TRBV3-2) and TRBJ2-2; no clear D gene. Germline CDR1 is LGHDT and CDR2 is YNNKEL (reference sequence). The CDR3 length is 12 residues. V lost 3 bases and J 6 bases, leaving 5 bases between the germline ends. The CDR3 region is CASSHLPGELFF. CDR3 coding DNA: TGTGCCAGCAGCCATCTACCCGGGGAGCTGTTTTTT.

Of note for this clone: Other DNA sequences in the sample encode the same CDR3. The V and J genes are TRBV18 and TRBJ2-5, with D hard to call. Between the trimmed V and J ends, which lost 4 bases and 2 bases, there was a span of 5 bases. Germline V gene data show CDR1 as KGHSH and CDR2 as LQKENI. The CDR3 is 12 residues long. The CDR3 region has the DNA TGTGCCAGCTCACTCCAACAAGAGACCCAGTACTTC. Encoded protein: CASSLQQETQYF.

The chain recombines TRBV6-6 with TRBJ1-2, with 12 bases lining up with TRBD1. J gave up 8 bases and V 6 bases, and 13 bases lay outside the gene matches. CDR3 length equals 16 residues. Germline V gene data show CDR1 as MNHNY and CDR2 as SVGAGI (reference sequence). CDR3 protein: CASRRSGQGALRGYTF. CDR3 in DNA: TGTGCCAGCAGACGCTCGGGACAGGGGGCTTTGAGGGGCTACACCTTC.

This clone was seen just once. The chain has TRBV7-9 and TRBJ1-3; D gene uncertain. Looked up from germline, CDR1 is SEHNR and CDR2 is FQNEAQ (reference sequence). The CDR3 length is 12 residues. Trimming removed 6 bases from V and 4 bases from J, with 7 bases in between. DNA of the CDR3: TGTGCCAGCAGAACAAGGGGAAACACCATATATTTT. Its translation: CASRTRGNTIYF.

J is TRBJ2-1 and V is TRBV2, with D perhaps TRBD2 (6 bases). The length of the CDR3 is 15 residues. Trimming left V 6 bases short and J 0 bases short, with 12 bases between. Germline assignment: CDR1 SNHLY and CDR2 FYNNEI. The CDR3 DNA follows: TGTGCCAGCAGACTTAGCGGTAGCTCCTACAATGAGCAGTTCTTC. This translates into CASRLSGSSYNEQFF.

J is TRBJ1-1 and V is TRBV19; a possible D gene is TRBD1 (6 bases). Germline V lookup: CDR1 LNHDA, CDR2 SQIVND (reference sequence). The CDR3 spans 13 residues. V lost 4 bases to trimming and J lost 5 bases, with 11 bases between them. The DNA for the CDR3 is TGTGCCAGTAGTAAGGGCACAGGGACTGAAGCTTTCTTT. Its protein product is CASSKGTGTEAFF.

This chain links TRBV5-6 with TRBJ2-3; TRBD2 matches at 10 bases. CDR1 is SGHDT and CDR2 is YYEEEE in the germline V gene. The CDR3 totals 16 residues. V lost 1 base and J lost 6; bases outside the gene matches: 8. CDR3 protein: CASSLRLAGDHDTQYF. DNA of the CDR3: TGTGCCAGCAGCTTGCGTCTAGCGGGAGATCACGATACGCAGTATTTT.

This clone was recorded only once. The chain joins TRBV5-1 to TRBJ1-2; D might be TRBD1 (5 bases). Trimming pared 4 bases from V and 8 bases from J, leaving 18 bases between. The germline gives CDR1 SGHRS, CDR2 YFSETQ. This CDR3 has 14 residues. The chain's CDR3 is CASSLGTWVDGYTF. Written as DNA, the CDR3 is TGCGCCAGCAGCCTTGGGACCTGGGTCGACGGCTACACCTTC.

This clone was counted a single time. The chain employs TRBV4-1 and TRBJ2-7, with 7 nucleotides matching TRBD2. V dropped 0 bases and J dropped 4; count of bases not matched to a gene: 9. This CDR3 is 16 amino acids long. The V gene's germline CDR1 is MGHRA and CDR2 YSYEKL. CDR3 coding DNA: TGCGCCAGCAGCCAAGATGTGTTCGGGGGGACGTACGAGCAGTACTTC. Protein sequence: CASSQDVFGGTYEQYF.

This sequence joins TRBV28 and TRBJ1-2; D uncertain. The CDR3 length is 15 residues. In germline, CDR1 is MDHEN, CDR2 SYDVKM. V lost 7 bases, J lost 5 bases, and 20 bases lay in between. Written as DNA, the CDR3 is TGTGCCAGCACCACGGTGGACCCAAACTTTTATGGCTACACCTTC. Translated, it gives CASTTVDPNFYGYTF.

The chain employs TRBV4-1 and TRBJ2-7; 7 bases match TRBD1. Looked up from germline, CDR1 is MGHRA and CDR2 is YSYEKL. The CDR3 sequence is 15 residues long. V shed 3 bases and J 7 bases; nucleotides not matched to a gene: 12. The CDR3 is CASSHIPTGNKEQYF. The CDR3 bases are TGCGCCAGCAGCCACATCCCGACAGGGAACAAGGAGCAGTACTTC.

The CDR3 DNA is TGTGCCAGCTCACCTGGGACTACCACCTACGAGCAGTACTTC. This codes for CASSPGTTTYEQYF. The chain carries TRBV18 and TRBJ2-7, with 7 bases identical to TRBD2. CDR1 and CDR2 (germline): KGHSH, LQKENI. The junction had 4 bases not matched to a gene; V was cut back by 3 bases and J by 2 bases. This CDR3 contains 14 residues.

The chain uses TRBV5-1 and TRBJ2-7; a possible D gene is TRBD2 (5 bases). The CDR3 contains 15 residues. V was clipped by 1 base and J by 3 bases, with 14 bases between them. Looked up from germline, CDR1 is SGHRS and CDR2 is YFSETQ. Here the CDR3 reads CASSLMSSGGYEQYF. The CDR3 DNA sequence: TGCGCCAGCAGCTTGATGTCGTCAGGAGGCTACGAGCAGTACTTC.

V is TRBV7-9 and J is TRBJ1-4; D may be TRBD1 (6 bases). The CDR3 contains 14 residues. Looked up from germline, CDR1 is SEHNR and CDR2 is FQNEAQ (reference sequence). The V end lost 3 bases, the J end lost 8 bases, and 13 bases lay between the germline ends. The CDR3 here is CASSLDTGREKLFF. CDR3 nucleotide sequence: TGTGCCAGCAGCTTGGATACAGGGCGAGAAAAACTGTTTTTT.

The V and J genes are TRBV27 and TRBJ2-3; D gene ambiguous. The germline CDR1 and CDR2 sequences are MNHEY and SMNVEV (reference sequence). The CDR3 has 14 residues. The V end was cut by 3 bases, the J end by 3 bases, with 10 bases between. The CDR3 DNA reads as TGTGCCAGCAGTTTGCTCCGATATACAGATACGCAGTATTTT. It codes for CASSLLRYTDTQYF.

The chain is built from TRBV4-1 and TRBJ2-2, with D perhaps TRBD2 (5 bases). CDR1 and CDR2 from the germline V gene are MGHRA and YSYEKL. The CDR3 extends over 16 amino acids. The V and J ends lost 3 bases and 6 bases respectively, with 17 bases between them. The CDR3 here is CASSHMGSSPPGELFF. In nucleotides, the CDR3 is TGCGCCAGCAGCCACATGGGATCTAGCCCCCCCGGGGAGCTGTTTTTT.

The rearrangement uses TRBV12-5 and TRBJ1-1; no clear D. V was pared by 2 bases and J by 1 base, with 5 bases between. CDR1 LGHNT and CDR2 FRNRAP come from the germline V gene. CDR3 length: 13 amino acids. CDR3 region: CASGLTENTEAFF. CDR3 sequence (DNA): TGTGCTAGTGGTTTGACAGAGAACACTGAAGCTTTCTTT.

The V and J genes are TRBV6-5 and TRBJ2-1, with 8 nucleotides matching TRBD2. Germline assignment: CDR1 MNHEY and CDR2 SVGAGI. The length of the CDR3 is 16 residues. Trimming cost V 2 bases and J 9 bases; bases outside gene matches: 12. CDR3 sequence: CASSYAGTSPTGEQFF. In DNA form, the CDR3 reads TGTGCCAGCAGTTACGCTGGGACTAGTCCGACGGGTGAGCAGTTCTTC.

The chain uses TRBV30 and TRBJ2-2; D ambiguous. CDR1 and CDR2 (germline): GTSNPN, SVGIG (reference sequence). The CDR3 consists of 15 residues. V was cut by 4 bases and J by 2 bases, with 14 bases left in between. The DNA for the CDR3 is TGTGCCTGGACGTGGTTTAGGCCTAACACCGGGGAGCTGTTTTTT. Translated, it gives CAWTWFRPNTGELFF. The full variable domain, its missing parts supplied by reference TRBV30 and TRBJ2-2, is SQTIHQWPATLVQPVGSPLSLECTVEGTSNPNLYWYRQAAGRGLQLLFYSVGIGQISSEVPQNLSASRPQDRQFILSSKKLLLSDSGFYLCAWTWFRPNTGELFFGEGSRLTVL.

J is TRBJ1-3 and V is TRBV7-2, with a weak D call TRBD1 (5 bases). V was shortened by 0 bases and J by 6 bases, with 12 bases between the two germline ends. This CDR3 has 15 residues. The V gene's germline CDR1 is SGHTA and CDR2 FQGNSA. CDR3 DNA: TGTGCCAGCAGCTTAGCGCGGGGCCTCGCAAACACCATATATTTT. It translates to CASSLARGLANTIYF.

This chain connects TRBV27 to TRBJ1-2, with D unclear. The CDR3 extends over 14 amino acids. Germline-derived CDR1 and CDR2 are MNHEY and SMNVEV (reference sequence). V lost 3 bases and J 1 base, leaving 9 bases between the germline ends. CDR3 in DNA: TGTGCCAGCAGTTTGGCGTCAGATAACTATGGCTACACCTTC. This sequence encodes CASSLASDNYGYTF.

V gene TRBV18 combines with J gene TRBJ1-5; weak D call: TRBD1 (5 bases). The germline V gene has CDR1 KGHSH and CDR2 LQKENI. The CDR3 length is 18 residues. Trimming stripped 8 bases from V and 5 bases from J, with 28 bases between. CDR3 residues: CASRQSRLGTVEDQPQHF. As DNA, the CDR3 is TGTGCCAGCAGACAATCACGGCTCGGGACGGTTGAGGATCAGCCCCAGCATTTT.

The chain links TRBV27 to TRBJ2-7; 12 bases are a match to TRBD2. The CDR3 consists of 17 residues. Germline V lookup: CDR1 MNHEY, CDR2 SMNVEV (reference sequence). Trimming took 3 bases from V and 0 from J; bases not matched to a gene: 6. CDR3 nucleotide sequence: TGTGCCAGCAGTTTGAGGACTAGCGGGGTTAGCTCCTACGAGCAGTACTTC. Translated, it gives CASSLRTSGVSSYEQYF.

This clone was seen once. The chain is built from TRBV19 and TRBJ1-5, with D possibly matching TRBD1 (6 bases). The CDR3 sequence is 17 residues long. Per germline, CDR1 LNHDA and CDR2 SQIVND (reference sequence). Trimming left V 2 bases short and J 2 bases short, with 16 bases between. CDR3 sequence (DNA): TGTGCCAGTAGTATAACGAGGGGGGCGCTGGGCAATCAGCCCCAGCATTTT. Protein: CASSITRGALGNQPQHF.

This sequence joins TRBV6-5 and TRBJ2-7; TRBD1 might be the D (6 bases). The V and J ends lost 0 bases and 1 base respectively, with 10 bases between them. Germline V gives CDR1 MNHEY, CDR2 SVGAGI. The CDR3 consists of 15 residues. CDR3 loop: CASSYSRGHSYEQYF. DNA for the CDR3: TGTGCCAGCAGTTACTCACGGGGACATTCCTACGAGCAGTACTTC.

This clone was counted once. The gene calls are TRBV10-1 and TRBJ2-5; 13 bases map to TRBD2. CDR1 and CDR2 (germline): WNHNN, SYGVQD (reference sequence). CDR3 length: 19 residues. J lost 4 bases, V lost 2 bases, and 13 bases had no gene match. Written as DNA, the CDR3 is TGCGCCAGCAGTGAGACCGACCGCGGACTAGCGGGAGAGATAGAGACCCAGTACTTC. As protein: CASSETDRGLAGEIETQYF.